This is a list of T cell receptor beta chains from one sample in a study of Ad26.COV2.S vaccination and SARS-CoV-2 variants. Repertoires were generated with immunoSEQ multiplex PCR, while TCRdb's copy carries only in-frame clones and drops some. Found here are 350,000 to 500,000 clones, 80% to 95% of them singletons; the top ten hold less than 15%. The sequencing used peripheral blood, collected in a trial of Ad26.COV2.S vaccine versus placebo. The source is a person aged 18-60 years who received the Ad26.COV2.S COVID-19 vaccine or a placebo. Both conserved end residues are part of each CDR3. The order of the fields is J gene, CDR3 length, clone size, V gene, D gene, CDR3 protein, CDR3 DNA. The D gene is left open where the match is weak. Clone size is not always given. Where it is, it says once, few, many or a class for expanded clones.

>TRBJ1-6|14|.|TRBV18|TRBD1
CASSRDRDNSPLHF
TGTGCCAGCTCACGAGACAGGGATAATTCACCCCTCCACTTT
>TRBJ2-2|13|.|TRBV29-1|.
CSVAGANTGELFF
TGCAGCGTTGCGGGGGCGAACACCGGGGAGCTGTTTTTT
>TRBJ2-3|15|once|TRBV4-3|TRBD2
CASSQGSGRSDTQYF
TGCGCCAGCAGCCAAGGAAGCGGGAGGTCAGATACGCAGTATTTT
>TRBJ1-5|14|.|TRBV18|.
CASSQGHRYQPQHF
TGTGCCAGCTCACAGGGACACAGGTATCAGCCCCAGCATTTT
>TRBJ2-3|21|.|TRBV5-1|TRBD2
CASSSASMGLAGSRNTDTQYF
TGCGCCAGCAGCTCCGCGAGTATGGGACTAGCGGGTTCGAGAAACACAGATACGCAGTATTTT
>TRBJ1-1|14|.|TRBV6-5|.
CASSYGGENTEAFF
TGTGCCAGCAGTTACGGAGGGGAGAACACTGAAGCTTTCTTT
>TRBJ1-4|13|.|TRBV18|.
CASSPSPEEKLFF
TGTGCCAGCTCACCATCCCCGGAAGAAAAACTGTTTTTT
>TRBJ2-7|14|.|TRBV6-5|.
CASSLGRGPIEQYF
TGTGCCAGCAGTTTAGGACGGGGGCCCATCGAGCAGTACTTC
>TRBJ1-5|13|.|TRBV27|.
CASSHALGQPQHF
TGTGCCAGCAGTCACGCCTTGGGTCAGCCCCAGCATTTT
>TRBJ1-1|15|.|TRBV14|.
CASSSTRGGSTEAFF
TGTGCCAGCAGCTCTACACGGGGGGGTAGCACTGAAGCTTTCTTT
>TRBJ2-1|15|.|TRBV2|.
CASSTPRLDVDEQFF
TGTGCCAGCAGTACTCCTAGACTAGATGTAGATGAGCAGTTCTTC
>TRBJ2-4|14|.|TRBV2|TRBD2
CASISSGGENIQYF
TGTGCCAGCATATCGAGCGGGGGGGAAAACATTCAGTACTTC
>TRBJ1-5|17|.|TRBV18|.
CASSPEEGFDSNQPQHF
TGTGCCAGCTCACCAGAAGAGGGGTTTGATAGCAATCAGCCCCAGCATTTT
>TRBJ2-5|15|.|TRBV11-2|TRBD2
CASSFPGGRVETQYF
TGTGCCAGCAGCTTCCCAGGCGGGAGGGTGGAGACCCAGTACTTC
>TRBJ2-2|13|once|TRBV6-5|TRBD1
CASRQGVTGELFF
TGTGCCAGCCGACAGGGGGTTACCGGGGAGCTGTTTTTT
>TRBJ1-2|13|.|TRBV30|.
CAWTRQDFYGYTF
TGTGCCTGGACAAGACAGGACTTCTATGGCTACACCTTC
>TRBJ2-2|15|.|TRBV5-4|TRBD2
CASSLGLASGGELFF
TGTGCCAGCAGCTTGGGACTAGCGAGTGGCGGGGAGCTGTTTTTT
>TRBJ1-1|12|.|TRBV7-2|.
CASSLVETEAFF
TGTGCCAGCAGCTTAGTCGAGACTGAAGCTTTCTTT
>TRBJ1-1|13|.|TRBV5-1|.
CASSPGLNTEAFF
TGCGCCAGCAGCCCGGGGCTGAACACTGAAGCTTTCTTT
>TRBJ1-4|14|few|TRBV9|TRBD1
CASSVGQGDEKLFF
TGTGCCAGCAGCGTAGGGCAGGGGGATGAAAAACTGTTTTTT
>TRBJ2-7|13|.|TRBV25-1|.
CASSLTSFYEQYF
TGTGCCAGCTCTCTGACTAGTTTCTACGAGCAGTACTTC
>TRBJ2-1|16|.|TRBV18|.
CASSPQSRSNGNEQFF
TGTGCCAGCTCACCACAGTCGCGGTCAAATGGCAATGAGCAGTTCTTC
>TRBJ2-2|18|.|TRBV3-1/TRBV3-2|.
CASSQEIGGYTNTGELFF
TGTGCCAGCAGCCAAGAAATCGGTGGCTATACAAACACCGGGGAGCTGTTTTTT
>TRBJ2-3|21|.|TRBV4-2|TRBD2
CASSQEGIIWTSGTSTDTQYF
TGTGCCAGCAGCCAAGAAGGGATAATCTGGACTAGCGGGACAAGCACAGATACGCAGTATTTT
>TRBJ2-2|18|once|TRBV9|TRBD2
CASSRGGTSGRAPGELFF
TGTGCCAGCAGCCGGGGCGGGACTAGCGGGAGGGCCCCCGGGGAGCTGTTTTTT
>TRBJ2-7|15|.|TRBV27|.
CASSLTQGSSYEQYF
TGTGCCAGCAGTTTGACTCAGGGATCCTCCTACGAGCAGTACTTC
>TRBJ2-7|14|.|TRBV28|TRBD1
CASSPRQGSYEQYF
TGTGCCAGCAGTCCCCGACAGGGGTCTTACGAGCAGTACTTC
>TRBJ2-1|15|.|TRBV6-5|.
CASSYLGRRDNEQFF
TGTGCCAGCAGTTACCTGGGACGGCGCGACAATGAGCAGTTCTTC
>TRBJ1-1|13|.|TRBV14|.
CASSQGWGPEAFF
TGTGCCAGCAGCCAAGGGTGGGGTCCAGAAGCTTTCTTT
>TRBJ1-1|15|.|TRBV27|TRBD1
CASRLTPGGTTEAFF
TGTGCCAGCAGGTTAACCCCAGGGGGGACCACTGAAGCTTTCTTT
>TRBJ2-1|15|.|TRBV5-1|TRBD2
CASSPSGRFYNEQFF
TGCGCCAGCAGCCCTAGCGGGAGGTTCTACAATGAGCAGTTCTTC
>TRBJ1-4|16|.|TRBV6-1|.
CASSGAGTSTNEKLFF
TGTGCCAGCAGTGGGGCCGGGACCTCAACTAATGAAAAACTGTTTTTT
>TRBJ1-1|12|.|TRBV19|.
CASSSTGSEAFF
TGTGCCAGTAGTTCGACAGGCTCTGAAGCTTTCTTT
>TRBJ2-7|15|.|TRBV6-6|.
CASSYSVGVSYEQYF
TGTGCCAGCAGTTACTCGGTGGGAGTCTCCTACGAGCAGTACTTC
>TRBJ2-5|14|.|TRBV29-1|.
CSVDVSGAQETQYF
TGCAGCGTTGATGTCTCAGGGGCCCAAGAGACCCAGTACTTC
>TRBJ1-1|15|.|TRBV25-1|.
CASSEVLGVGTEAFF
TGTGCCAGCAGTGAAGTTTTAGGTGTCGGCACTGAAGCTTTCTTT
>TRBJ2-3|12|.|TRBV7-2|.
CASSLLENTQYF
TGTGCCAGCAGCTTATTGGAAAATACGCAGTATTTT
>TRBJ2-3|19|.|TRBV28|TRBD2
CASSLPRASGRTSTDTQYF
TGTGCCAGCAGTCTCCCGCGGGCTAGCGGGAGAACTAGCACAGATACGCAGTATTTT
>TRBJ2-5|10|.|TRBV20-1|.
CSATGETQYF
TGCAGTGCTACAGGGGAGACCCAGTACTTC
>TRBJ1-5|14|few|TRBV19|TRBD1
CASSMGQLYQPQHF
TGTGCCAGTAGTATGGGACAGCTCTATCAGCCCCAGCATTTT
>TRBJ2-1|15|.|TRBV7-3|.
CASSASGLVGLEQFF
TGTGCCAGCAGCGCCTCCGGTCTAGTCGGGCTCGAGCAGTTCTTC
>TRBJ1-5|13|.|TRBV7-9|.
CASSRQGGQPQHF
TGTGCCAGCAGCCGCCAGGGAGGTCAGCCCCAGCATTTT
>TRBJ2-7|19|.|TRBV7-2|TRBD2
CASSLQTGGYRTSGRAQYF
TGTGCCAGCAGCTTGCAGACAGGGGGCTATAGGACTAGCGGGAGGGCGCAGTACTTC
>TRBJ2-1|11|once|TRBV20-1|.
CSASGSNEQFF
TGCAGTGCTAGCGGGAGTAATGAGCAGTTCTTC
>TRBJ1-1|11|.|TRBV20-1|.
CSASGVTEAFF
TGCAGTGCTAGTGGCGTCACTGAAGCTTTCTTT
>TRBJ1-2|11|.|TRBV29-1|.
CSVEANYGYTF
TGCAGCGTTGAGGCAAACTATGGCTACACCTTC
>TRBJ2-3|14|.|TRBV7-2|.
CASSLAADSDTQYF
TGTGCCAGCAGCTTAGCTGCGGATTCAGATACGCAGTATTTT
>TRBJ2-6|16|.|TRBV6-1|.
CASSEVGPSGANVLTF
TGTGCCAGCAGTGAAGTGGGTCCCTCTGGGGCCAACGTCCTGACTTTC
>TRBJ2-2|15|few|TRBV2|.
CASLRGGPNTGELFF
TGTGCCAGCCTTAGGGGAGGCCCGAACACCGGGGAGCTGTTTTTT
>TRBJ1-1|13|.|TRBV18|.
CASSSGLNTEAFF
TGTGCCAGCTCATCGGGTTTGAACACTGAAGCTTTCTTT
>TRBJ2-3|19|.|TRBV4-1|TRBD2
CASSPEVGTSGRETDTQYF
TGCGCCAGCAGCCCAGAGGTCGGGACTAGCGGGAGAGAGACAGATACGCAGTATTTT
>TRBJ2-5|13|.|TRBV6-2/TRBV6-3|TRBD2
CASSFAGEGTQYF
TGTGCCAGCAGTTTCGCGGGAGAAGGGACCCAGTACTTC
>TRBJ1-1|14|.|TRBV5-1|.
CASSLALGALSSFF
TGCGCCAGCAGCTTGGCGTTGGGGGCTCTTAGTTCTTTCTTT
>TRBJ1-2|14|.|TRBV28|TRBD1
CASRSGGTNYGYTF
TGTGCCAGCAGATCAGGGGGTACTAACTATGGCTACACCTTC
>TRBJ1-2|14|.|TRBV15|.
CATSSPGGNYGYTF
TGTGCCACCAGCAGCCCCGGAGGGAACTATGGCTACACCTTC
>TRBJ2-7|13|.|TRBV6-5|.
CASKGAGNYEQYF
TGTGCCAGCAAGGGTGCGGGGAACTACGAGCAGTACTTC
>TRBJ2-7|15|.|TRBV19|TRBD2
CASPKWPGGPYEQYF
TGTGCCAGTCCAAAGTGGCCGGGAGGACCCTACGAGCAGTACTTC